This TCR beta chain was obtained from a study of cytomegalovirus exposure and HLA in healthy donors. The length of the CDR3 is 16 residues. Germline V gives CDR1 SGHNT, CDR2 YYREEE (reference sequence). V gave up 2 bases and J gave up 2 bases, with 16 bases separating them. The study ran its PCR with 60 Vbeta and 13 Jbeta primers. Here immunoSEQ multiplex PCR was the method, and the copy in TCRdb shows in-frame clones only, minus some. Of over 150,000 clones listed, about 80% are singletons. This TCR came from a man aged 40-49 years in good health and CMV-seronegative. The sample comprised PBMCs. The chain links TRBV5-4 to TRBJ1-2; the D gene is possibly TRBD1 (6 bases). The CDR3 nucleotides are TGTGCCAGCAGCTTCGGACAGAGGGGAACCAACTATGGCTACACCTTC. As protein: CASSFGQRGTNYGYTF.